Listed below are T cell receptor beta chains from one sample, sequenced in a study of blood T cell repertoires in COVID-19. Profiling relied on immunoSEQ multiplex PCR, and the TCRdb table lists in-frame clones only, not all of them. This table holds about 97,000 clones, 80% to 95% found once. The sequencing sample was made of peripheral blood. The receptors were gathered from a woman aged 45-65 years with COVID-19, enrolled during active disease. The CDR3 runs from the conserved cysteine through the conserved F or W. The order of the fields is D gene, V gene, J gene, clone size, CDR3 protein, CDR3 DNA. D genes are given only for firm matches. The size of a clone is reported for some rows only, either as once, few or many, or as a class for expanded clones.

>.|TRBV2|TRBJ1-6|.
CASIRDYNSPLHF
TGTGCCAGCATCCGGGACTATAATTCACCCCTCCACTTT
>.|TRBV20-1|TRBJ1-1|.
CSARRVDEAFF
TGCAGTGCTAGGAGAGTCGATGAAGCTTTCTTT
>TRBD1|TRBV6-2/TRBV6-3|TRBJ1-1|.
CASSIDRVSTEAFF
TGTGCCAGCAGCATCGACAGGGTGTCCACTGAAGCTTTCTTT
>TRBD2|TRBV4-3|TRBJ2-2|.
CASSQDASGVGELFF
TGCGCCAGCAGCCAAGATGCTAGCGGGGTGGGGGAGCTGTTTTTT
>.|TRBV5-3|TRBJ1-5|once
CARSFPGRTYSNQPQHF
TGTGCCAGAAGCTTCCCAGGGAGGACTTATAGCAATCAGCCCCAGCATTTT
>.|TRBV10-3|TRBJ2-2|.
CAIRGQGLYTGELFF
TGTGCCATCCGAGGACAGGGACTATACACCGGGGAGCTGTTTTTT
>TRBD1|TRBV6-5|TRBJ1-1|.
CASRLRDSEAFF
TGTGCCAGCAGACTCCGGGACAGTGAAGCTTTCTTT
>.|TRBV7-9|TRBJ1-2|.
CASSPRGDGYTF
TGTGCCAGCAGCCCACGCGGTGATGGCTACACCTTC
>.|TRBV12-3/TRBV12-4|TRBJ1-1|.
CASSLTGQGVSFF
TGTGCCAGCAGCCTGACAGGTCAGGGAGTAAGTTTCTTT
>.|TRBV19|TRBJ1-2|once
CASSIGGPAGYGYTF
TGTGCCAGTAGTATAGGCGGCCCCGCGGGCTATGGCTACACCTTC
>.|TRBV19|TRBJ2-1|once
CASSSREAVYNEQFF
TGTGCCAGTAGTTCGAGAGAGGCCGTCTACAATGAGCAGTTCTTC
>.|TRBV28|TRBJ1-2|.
CASSPHGTIAYGYTF
TGTGCCAGCAGCCCCCACGGTACTATCGCCTATGGCTACACCTTC
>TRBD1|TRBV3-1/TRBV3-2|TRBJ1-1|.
CASSQQGGTEAFF
TGTGCCAGCAGCCAACAGGGGGGCACTGAAGCTTTCTTT
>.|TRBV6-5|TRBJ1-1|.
CASSLQGNTEAFF
TGTGCCAGCAGCCTACAGGGGAACACTGAAGCTTTCTTT
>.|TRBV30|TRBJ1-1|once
CAWSKGRVNTEAFF
TGTGCCTGGAGTAAAGGCAGGGTGAACACTGAAGCTTTCTTT
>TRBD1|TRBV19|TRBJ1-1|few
CASSSTGGTEAFF
TGTGCCAGTAGTTCTACAGGGGGGACTGAAGCTTTCTTT
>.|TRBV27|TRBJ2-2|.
CASSHAVNTGELFF
TGTGCCAGCAGTCATGCAGTGAACACCGGGGAGCTGTTTTTT